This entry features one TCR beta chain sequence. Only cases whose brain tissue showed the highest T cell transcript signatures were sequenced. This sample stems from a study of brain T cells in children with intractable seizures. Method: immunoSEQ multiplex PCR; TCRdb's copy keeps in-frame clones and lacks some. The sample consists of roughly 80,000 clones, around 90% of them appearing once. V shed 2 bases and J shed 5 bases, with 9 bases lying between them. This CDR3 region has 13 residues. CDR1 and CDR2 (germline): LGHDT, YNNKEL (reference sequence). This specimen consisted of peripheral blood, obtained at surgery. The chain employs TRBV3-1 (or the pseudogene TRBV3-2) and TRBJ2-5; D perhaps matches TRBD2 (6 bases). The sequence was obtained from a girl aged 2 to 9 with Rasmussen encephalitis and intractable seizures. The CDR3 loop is CASSQSRGETQYF. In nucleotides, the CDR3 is TGTGCCAGCAGCCAATCCCGGGGGGAGACCCAGTACTTC.